Sequencing of this T cell receptor (beta chain) was carried out in a study of sequential checkpoint blockade in melanoma. Study as a whole: TCRbeta immunosequencing was performed on DNA from fewer than 95 pretreatment melanoma tumor samples. Roughly 23 patients had matched tumor biopsies before treatment and at week 13 after nivolumab or ipilimumab alone.

Indicated treatment: randomized to nivolumab then ipilimumab (arm A) or the reverse (arm B). Germline values: CDR1 SGDLS, CDR2 YYNGEE. The CDR3 runs to 13 residues. V was trimmed by 5 bases and J by 2 bases, leaving 9 bases between them. This table comes from immunoSEQ multiplex PCR, and its TCRdb copy is limited to in-frame clones, with some not included. The sample records about 4,000 clones, under 20% being singletons. This clone was recorded a few times. Antigen specificity is unknown. The study's findings and limits: Clinical benefit was about 30 times likelier when tumor T-cell fraction and clonality increased.

The rearrangement joins TRBV9 to TRBJ2-3; D possibly matches TRBD1 or TRBD2 (5 bases each). This sequence was found in a human patient with melanoma. Some clones in this sample may be carry-over from other donors' samples. Sequenced here: tumor tissue (inferred from file names), sampled from a patient given nivolumab and ipilimumab in sequence. The CDR3 spells CASRGTHTDTQYF. In DNA, the CDR3 is TGTGCCAGCAGGGGGACCCACACAGATACGCAGTATTTT.